This T cell receptor beta chain was retrieved from a study of blood T cell repertoires in COVID-19. In the study overall: Recovery among Cohort 3 donors was established by two negative PCRs, clearance, or symptom resolution.

Libraries were prepared by immunoSEQ multiplex PCR; TCRdb keeps only in-frame clonotypes and omits some of them. The data hold 400,000 or so clones, with approximately 87% observed a single time. Deletions cut 5 bases from V and 6 bases from J, with 7 bases between. The germline CDR1 and CDR2 sequences are SGHVS and FNYEAQ. The CDR3 totals 12 residues. The cohort comprised adults aged 18 to 89 years residing in around 25 US areas. The J gene is TRBJ2-2, the V gene TRBV7-6; D is undetermined. The source is a man aged 35 to 55 in a cohort exposed to, infected with or recovered from COVID-19 (not recorded which). Source material: PBMCs or T cells enriched from blood (not recorded which). This chain's CDR3 is CASSQTSGELFF. As DNA, the CDR3 is TGTGCCAGCAGCCAAACATCCGGGGAGCTGTTTTTT.